Listed here are 9 T cell receptor beta chains from one sample, sequenced in a study of regulatory T cells in long-lasting Graves disease. To make TCR beta libraries, researchers used iRepertoire HTBI primers and Arm-PCR of CDR3 regions. TCRdb ran MiXCR on the multiplex PCR reads and lists one entry per CDR3 protein. The data show some 460,000 distinct CDR3 sequences, around 15% seen once. Time point here: newly diagnosed GD, antithyroid drugs for less than 3 months. RNA extracted from PBMCs served as the sequencing template. This same sample was also part of a study on T cells in Graves' hyperthyroidism and ophthalmopathy.

The specimen comprised peripheral blood mononuclear cells (PBMCs), sampled at new diagnosis, from a patient treated with antithyroid drugs. These receptors came from a man aged 35-49 years with Graves disease.

This clonotype was observed a few times. Because the CDR3 is missing its conserved closing phenylalanine or tryptophan, this is likely a read error. The chain uses TRBV28 and TRBJ2-1; 12 bases match TRBD2. Germline CDR1 and CDR2: MDHEN and SYDVKM. The CDR3 runs to 15 residues. With V trimmed by 3 bases and J by 7 bases, 4 bases remained unmatched. The CDR3 sequence is CASSFVTSGRNEQFV. In DNA form, the CDR3 reads TGTGCCAGCAGTTTTGTAACTAGCGGGAGGAATGAGCAGTTCGTC.

This clonotype occurred many times. This chain links TRBV19 with TRBJ1-1; D remains ambiguous. V was trimmed by 3 bases and J by 1 base, leaving 9 bases between them. CDR1 is LNHDA and CDR2 is SQIVND in the germline V gene (reference sequence). The CDR3 has 14 amino acids. The CDR3 coding sequence is TGTGCCAGTAGTATCAGGCAGGAGAACACTGAAGCTTTCTTT. Translating it yields CASSIRQENTEAFF.

In this sample, this clonotype turned up many times. J is TRBJ2-7 and V is TRBV7-9; maybe TRBD1 (5 bases). Trimming stripped 6 bases from V and 0 bases from J, with 15 bases between. The CDR3 has 15 amino acids. Germline assignment: CDR1 SEHNR and CDR2 FQNEAQ (reference sequence). CDR3 DNA: TGTGCCAGCAGAAAAGACTCGGACAACTCCTACGAGCAGTACTTC. This translates into CASRKDSDNSYEQYF. The full variable domain, its missing parts supplied by reference TRBV7-9 and TRBJ2-7, is DTGVSQNPRHKITKRGQNVTFRCDPISEHNRLYWYRQTLGQGPEFLTYFQNEAQLEKSRLLSDRFSAERPKGSFSTLEIQRTEQGDSAMYLCASRKDSDNSYEQYFGPGTRLTVT.

The chain combines TRBV18 with TRBJ2-3; D gene uncertain. Germline CDR1 and CDR2: KGHSH and LQKENI. Trimming took 1 base from V and 2 from J, leaving 13 bases between them. The CDR3 loop spans 16 amino acids. For the CDR3, the DNA is TGTGCCAGCTCACCACGCGTGTTCACAGACACAGATACGCAGTATTTT. As protein: CASSPRVFTDTDTQYF.

In this sample, this clonotype turned up a few times. This chain joins TRBV7-9 and TRBJ2-4; no definite D call. V lost 5 bases and J lost 0, with 11 bases in between. The germline gives CDR1 SEHNR, CDR2 FQNEAQ (reference sequence). The CDR3 covers 15 residues. CDR3 nucleotide sequence: TGTGCCAGCAGCAATACAGTCCTAGCCAAAAACATTCAGTACTTC. This encodes CASSNTVLAKNIQYF.

This clonotype has only a few counts. The V and J genes are TRBV7-2 and TRBJ2-6; unclear D gene. Trimming stripped 5 bases from V and 2 bases from J, with 13 bases between. Germline CDR1 reads SGHTA; CDR2 reads FQGNSA. CDR3 size: 16 residues. Here the CDR3 DNA reads TGTGCCAGCAGCCTCCCTTGGGGTACTGGGGCCAACGTCCTGACTTTC. It is translated as CASSLPWGTGANVLTF. The entire variable domain, with the rest obtained from reference TRBV7-2 and TRBJ2-6, is as follows: GAGVSQSPSNKVTEKGKDVELRCDPISGHTALYWYRQSLGQGLEFLIYFQGNSAPDKSGLPSDRFSAERTGGSVSTLTIQRTQQEDSAVYLCASSLPWGTGANVLTFGAGSRLTVL.

In the case of this clonotype: A much larger clone is a single base away; this may be a read error. It is likely a read error, because the conserved phenylalanine at the end of the CDR3 is missing. J is TRBJ2-3 and V is TRBV7-9, with 11 bases that match TRBD2. There are 17 residues in the CDR3. Germline loops: CDR1 SEHNR, CDR2 FQNEAQ (reference sequence). The ends lost 4 bases at V and 2 bases at J; junction bases unmatched: 8. CDR3 sequence reads: CASSSTTLAGVTDTQYL. In nucleotides, the CDR3 is TGTGCCAGCAGCTCTACAACACTAGCGGGAGTCACAGATACGCAGTATCTT.

This clonotype was picked up many times. The rearrangement uses TRBV27 and TRBJ1-1; no definite D call. Between the trimmed V and J ends, which lost 1 base and 4 bases, there was a span of 10 bases. The CDR3 runs to 14 residues. Germline CDR1 is MNHEY and CDR2 is SMNVEV (reference sequence). CDR3 bases: TGTGCCAGCAGTTTATATAAAGAACCCACTGAAGCTTTCTTT. The encoded protein is CASSLYKEPTEAFF.

This chain uses TRBV12-3 or TRBV12-4 with TRBJ2-3, with D unresolved. CDR3 size: 13 residues. V lost 6 bases to trimming and J lost 3 bases, with 10 bases between them. The CDR3 is CASSRTRTDTQYF. CDR3 nucleotides: TGTGCCAGCAGCCGAACGAGGACAGATACGCAGTATTTT.